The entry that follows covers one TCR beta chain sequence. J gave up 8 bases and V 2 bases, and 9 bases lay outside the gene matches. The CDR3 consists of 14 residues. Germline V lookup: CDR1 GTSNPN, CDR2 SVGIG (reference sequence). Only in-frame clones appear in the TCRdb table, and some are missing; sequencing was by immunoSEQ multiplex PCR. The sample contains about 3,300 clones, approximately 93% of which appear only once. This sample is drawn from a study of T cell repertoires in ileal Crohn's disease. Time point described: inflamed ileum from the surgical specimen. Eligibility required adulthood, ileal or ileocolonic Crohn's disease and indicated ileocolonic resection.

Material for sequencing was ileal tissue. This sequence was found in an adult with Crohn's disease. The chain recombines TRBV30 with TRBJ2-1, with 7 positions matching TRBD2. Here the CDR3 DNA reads TGTGCCTGGAGTCATGGCGGGAGTTTAGATGAGCAGTTCTTC. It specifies CAWSHGGSLDEQFF.